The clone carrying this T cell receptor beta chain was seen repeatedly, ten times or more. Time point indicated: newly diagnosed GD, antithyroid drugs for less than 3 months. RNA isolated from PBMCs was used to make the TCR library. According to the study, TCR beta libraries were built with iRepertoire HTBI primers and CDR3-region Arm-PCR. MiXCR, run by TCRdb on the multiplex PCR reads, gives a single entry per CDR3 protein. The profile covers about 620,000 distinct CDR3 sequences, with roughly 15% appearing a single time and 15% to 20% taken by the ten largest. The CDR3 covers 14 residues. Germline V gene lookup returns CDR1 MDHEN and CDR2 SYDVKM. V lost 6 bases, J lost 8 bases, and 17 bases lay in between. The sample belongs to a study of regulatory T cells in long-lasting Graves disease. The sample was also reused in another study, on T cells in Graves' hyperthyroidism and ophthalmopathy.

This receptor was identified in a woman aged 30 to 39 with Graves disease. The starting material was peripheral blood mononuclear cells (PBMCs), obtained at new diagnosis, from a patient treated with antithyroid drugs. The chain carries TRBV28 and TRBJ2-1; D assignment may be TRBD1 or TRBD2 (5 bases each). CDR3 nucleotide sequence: TGTGCCAGCAGCCCCGGGACCCGGCTCGATGAGCAGTTCTTC. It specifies CASSPGTRLDEQFF.